This TCR beta chain was recovered during a study of a mutant IDH1 vaccine in newly diagnosed glioma. Libraries were prepared by immunoSEQ multiplex PCR; TCRdb keeps only in-frame clonotypes and omits some of them. The data contain tens of thousands of clones, about nine tenths of them singletons. This sample's time point: baseline, week 1 (first vaccination visit). Treatment reported: pre-vaccination baseline after standard-of-care therapy. The table lists this clone with a count of one. CDR1 and CDR2 (germline): SGHTA, FQGNSA. This CDR3 comprises 14 residues. This material consisted of PBMCs, taken from a glioma patient treated with radiotherapy, temozolomide or both. The gene calls are TRBV7-2 and TRBJ2-5; 8 nucleotides match TRBD2. Judging by the DNA end, TRBJ2-7 fits better; the J call may be wrong. This sequence originates from a man aged 30 to 39 with glioma. CDR3 sequence: CASSPGLDVNEQYF. CDR3 coding DNA: TGTGCCAGCAGCCCGGGACTAGATGTAAACGAGCAGTACTTC.